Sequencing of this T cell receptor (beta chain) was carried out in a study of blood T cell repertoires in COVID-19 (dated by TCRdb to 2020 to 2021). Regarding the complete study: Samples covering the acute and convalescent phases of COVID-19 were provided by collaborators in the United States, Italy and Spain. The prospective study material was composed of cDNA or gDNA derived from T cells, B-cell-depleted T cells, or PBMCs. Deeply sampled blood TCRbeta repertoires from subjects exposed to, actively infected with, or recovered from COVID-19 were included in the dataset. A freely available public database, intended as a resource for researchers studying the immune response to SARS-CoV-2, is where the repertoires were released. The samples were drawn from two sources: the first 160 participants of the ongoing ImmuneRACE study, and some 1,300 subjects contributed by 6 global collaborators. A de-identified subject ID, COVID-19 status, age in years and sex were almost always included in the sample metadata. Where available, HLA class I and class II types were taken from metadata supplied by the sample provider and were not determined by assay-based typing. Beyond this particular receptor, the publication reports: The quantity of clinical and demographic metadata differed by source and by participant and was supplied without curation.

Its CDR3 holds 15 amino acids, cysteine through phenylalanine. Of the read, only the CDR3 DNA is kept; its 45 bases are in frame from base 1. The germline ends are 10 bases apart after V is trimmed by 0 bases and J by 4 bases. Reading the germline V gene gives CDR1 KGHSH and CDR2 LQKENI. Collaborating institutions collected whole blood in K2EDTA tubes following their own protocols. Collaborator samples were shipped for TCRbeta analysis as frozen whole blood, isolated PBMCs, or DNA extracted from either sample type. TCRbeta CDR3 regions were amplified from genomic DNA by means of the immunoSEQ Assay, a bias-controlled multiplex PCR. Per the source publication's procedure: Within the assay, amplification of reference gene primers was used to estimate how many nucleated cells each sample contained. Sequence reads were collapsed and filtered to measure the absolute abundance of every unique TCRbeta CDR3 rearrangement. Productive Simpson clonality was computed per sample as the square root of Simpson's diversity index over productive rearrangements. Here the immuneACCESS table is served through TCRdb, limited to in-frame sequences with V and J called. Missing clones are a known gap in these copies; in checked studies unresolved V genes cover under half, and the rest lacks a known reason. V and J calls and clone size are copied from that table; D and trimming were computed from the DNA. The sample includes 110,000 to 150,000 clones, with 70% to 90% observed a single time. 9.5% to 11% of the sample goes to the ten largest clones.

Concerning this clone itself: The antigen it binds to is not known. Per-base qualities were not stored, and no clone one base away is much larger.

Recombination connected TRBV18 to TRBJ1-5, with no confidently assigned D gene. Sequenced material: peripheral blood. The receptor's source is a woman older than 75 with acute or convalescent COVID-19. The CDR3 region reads CASSPPGGENQPQHF. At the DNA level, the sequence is TGTGCCAGCTCACCACCGGGCGGGGAAAATCAGCCCCAGCATTTT.